This T cell receptor beta chain is drawn from a study of T-cell memory formation after mild COVID-19. Study in general: TCR clusters were largely donor specific. Study conclusions and caveats: Contracting clones from day 15 to 85 had balanced CD4/CD8; later expanders favoured CD4+. Mainly CM and EM harbored the contracting CD4+ clones; mainly EMRA harbored the CD8+ ones.

Germline loops: CDR1 LNHNV, CDR2 YYDKDF (reference sequence). The CDR3 is made up of 13 amino acids. V was shortened by 1 base and J by 13 bases, with 16 bases between the two germline ends. TCRdb ran MiXCR on the 5' RACE reads and lists one entry per CDR3 protein. Of 470,000 or so distinct CDR3 sequences listed, approximately 19% were seen once; the top ten hold around a fifth. This clonotype has just a few counts. The antigen is undetermined. The TCR was taken from a man aged 18 to 30 who had mild COVID-19 (a few samples of this study predate the infection). Cell type and time point are not known. The specimen was PBMCs or a T cell subset sorted from them (not recorded which). The genes are TRBV15 and TRBJ1-2; possible D gene TRBD1, 5 bases. The CDR3 reads CATSRAPGRDLTF. CDR3 nucleotide sequence: TGTGCCACCAGCAGAGCCCCCGGCAGGGATCTCACCTTC.